The sequence of this T cell receptor beta chain was determined in a study of cytomegalovirus exposure and HLA in healthy donors. Points from the study as a whole: That first-cohort TCR clusters tended to co-occur in the roughly 110 validation repertoires was found in a later analysis.

Remarks on this clone: Its antigen is as yet unknown.

V was clipped by 9 bases and J by 5 bases; unmatched bases: 6. The germline gives CDR1 SNHLY, CDR2 FYNNEI. This CDR3 region has 13 residues. The method was immunoSEQ multiplex PCR; TCRdb's version includes in-frame clones alone and lacks a portion of them. The data show around 100,000 clones, about 95% seen once. This clonotype originated in a woman younger than 30 in good health and CMV-seronegative. The V and J genes are TRBV2 and TRBJ1-2; 10 nucleotides line up with TRBD1. The specimen was PBMCs. CDR3 amino acids: CARPGQGRYGYTF. The CDR3 region has the DNA TGTGCCAGACCGGGACAGGGGCGTTATGGCTACACCTTC.